The 10 T cell receptor beta chains below all came from one sample that was sequenced in a study of Ad26.COV2.S vaccination and SARS-CoV-2 variants. Specified treatment: 15 to 20 received Ad26.COV2.S at low or high dose, single or two shots; a few received placebo; per-sample allocation not given. Repertoires come from day 63 after the first vaccine or placebo injection. Sequencing used immunoSEQ multiplex PCR; TCRdb keeps in-frame clones, though not all of them. Of around 340,000 clones in the sample, around 89% were seen once. The specimen was peripheral blood, collected in a trial of Ad26.COV2.S vaccine versus placebo. The receptors originated from a person aged 18 to 65 who received the Ad26.COV2.S COVID-19 vaccine or a placebo.

This clone was counted once. The chain uses TRBV7-9 and TRBJ2-1; D is uncertain. The germline CDR1 and CDR2 sequences are SEHNR and FQNEAQ (reference sequence). V was pared by 5 bases and J by 0 bases, with 11 bases between. The CDR3 covers 15 residues. CDR3 coding DNA: TGTGCCAGCAGCACCGGCGCAGCCTCCTACAATGAGCAGTTCTTC. This sequence encodes CASSTGAASYNEQFF.

Turning to this clone: Other DNA sequences in this specimen translate into the identical CDR3. The chain is built from TRBV4-2 and TRBJ2-7, with TRBD1 as a possible D gene (5 bases). Trimming cost V 0 bases and J 6 bases, with 6 bases left between them. The CDR3 covers 12 residues. Looked up from germline, CDR1 is LGHNA and CDR2 is YNFKEQ. CDR3 in DNA: TGTGCCAGCAGCCAAGACAGGGCCGAGCAGTACTTC. This codes for CASSQDRAEQYF.

This clone was detected only once. The CDR3 spells CASSPPLRQGDYGYTF. CDR3 in DNA: TGTGCCAGCTCACCACCCCTACGACAGGGGGACTATGGCTACACCTTC. This chain connects TRBV18 to TRBJ1-2; 9 nucleotides align to TRBD1. The CDR3 loop spans 16 amino acids. The V gene end was trimmed by 0 bases and the J gene end by 3 bases; junction bases not matched to a gene: 5. Germline V gene sequence: CDR1 KGHSH, CDR2 LQKENI.

This chain links TRBV28 with TRBJ1-1, with TRBD1 matching over 9 bases. Per germline, CDR1 MDHEN and CDR2 SYDVKM. The V and J ends lost 6 bases and 6 bases, in that order; junction bases with no gene match: 8. The CDR3 totals 14 residues. CDR3 loop: CASRKPGQGPEAFF. CDR3 DNA: TGTGCCAGCAGGAAACCGGGACAGGGCCCTGAAGCTTTCTTT.

The V and J genes are TRBV6-5 and TRBJ2-3; TRBD1 is a possible D gene (6 bases). This CDR3 region has 15 residues. Germline V CDR1 and CDR2: MNHEY, SVGAGI. Between the trimmed V and J ends, which lost 0 bases and 5 bases, there was a span of 12 bases. CDR3 DNA sequence: TGTGCCAGCAGTTACTCGGGACATTTGGGAGATACGCAGTATTTT. Amino acids: CASSYSGHLGDTQYF.

V usage is TRBV11-2 and J usage is TRBJ2-1; 8 bases are a match to TRBD1. From germline, CDR1 is SGHAT and CDR2 FQNNGV. The CDR3 extends over 18 amino acids. V lost 2 bases to trimming and J lost 0 bases; unmatched junction nucleotides: 9. The CDR3 bases are TGTGCCAGCAGCTTACCCCGAGGCAGGGGGCTCTCCTACAATGAGCAGTTCTTC. Protein: CASSLPRGRGLSYNEQFF.

The gene calls are TRBV7-9 and TRBJ2-5; tentative D call: TRBD1 (6 bases). The germline V gene encodes CDR1 SEHNR and CDR2 FQNEAQ (reference sequence). The germline V and J ends were trimmed by 5 bases and 4 bases, with 11 bases remaining between them. The CDR3 is 13 amino acids. The CDR3: CASSLTRGETQYF. In nucleotides, the CDR3 is TGTGCCAGCAGCCTCACCAGGGGAGAGACCCAGTACTTC.

This chain joins TRBV24-1 and TRBJ2-3, with TRBD2 as a possible D gene (7 bases). The CDR3 is made up of 17 amino acids. CDR1 and CDR2 from the germline V gene are KGHDR and SFDVKD. Trimming took 3 bases from V and 2 from J, leaving 17 bases between them. The DNA of the CDR3 is TGTGCCACCAGTGATCGGGGGGCCAACAGGAACACAGATACGCAGTATTTT. Residues: CATSDRGANRNTDTQYF.

This clone was seen once. The chain joins TRBV3-1 (or the pseudogene TRBV3-2) to TRBJ2-3; 11 bases align to TRBD2. J lost 6 bases, V lost 0 bases, and 5 bases had no gene match. The CDR3 has 16 residues. CDR1 and CDR2 (germline): LGHDT, YNNKEL (reference sequence). In DNA, the CDR3 is TGTGCCAGCAGCCAAGAAGCTAGCGGGGGGTCGGATACGCAGTATTTT. It translates to CASSQEASGGSDTQYF.

V is TRBV3-1 (or the pseudogene TRBV3-2) and J is TRBJ2-1; 11 bases are a match to TRBD2. Germline values: CDR1 LGHDT, CDR2 YNNKEL (reference sequence). The CDR3 extends over 16 amino acids. With 2 bases clipped from V and 8 bases from J, the junction kept 8 bases outside the gene matches. CDR3 sequence (DNA): TGTGCCAGCAGCCAAAGCGGAGTAGCGGGAGGGTATGAGCAGTTCTTC. It specifies CASSQSGVAGGYEQFF.